This record concerns one T cell receptor beta chain sequence. The entry originates in a study of blood T cell repertoires in COVID-19. Study summary: In each case, the material was cDNA or gDNA derived from T cells, B-cell-depleted T cells, or PBMCs.

TCRdb keeps only in-frame clones here, not all; method: immunoSEQ multiplex PCR. The table lists about 340,000 clones, 83% of them singletons. This CDR3 spans 15 amino acids. Trimming left V 11 bases short and J 2 bases short, with 18 bases between. CDR1 and CDR2 from the germline V gene are SNHLY and FYNNEI. The V gene is TRBV2, the J gene TRBJ2-2, with a weak D call TRBD1 (6 bases). This sequence was found in a man between 25 and 39 years old with active or convalescent COVID-19. The source material was peripheral blood. CDR3 in DNA: TGTGCCTTCGAATACAGGGTCGGAAACACCGGGGAGCTGTTTTTT. Its translation is CAFEYRVGNTGELFF. The full variable domain, in which reference TRBV2 and TRBJ2-2 provide the parts outside the CDR3, is EPEVTQTPSHQVTQMGQEVILRCVPISNHLYFYWYRQILGQKVEFLVSFYNNEISEKSEIFDDQFSVERPDGSNFTLKIRSTKLEDSAMYFCAFEYRVGNTGELFFGEGSRLTVL.